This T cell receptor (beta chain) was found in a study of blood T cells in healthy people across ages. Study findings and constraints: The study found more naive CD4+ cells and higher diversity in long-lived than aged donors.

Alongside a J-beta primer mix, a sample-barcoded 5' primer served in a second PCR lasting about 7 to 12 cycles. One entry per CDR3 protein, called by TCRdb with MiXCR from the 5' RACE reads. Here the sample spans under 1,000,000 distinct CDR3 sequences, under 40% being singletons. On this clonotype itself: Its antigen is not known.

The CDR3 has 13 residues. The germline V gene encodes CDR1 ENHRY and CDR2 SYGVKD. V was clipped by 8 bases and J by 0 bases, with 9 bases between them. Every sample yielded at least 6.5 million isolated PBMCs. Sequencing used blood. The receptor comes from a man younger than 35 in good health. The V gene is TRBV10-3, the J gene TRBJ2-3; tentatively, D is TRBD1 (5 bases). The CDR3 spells CAIGAGSTDTQYF. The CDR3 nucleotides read TGTGCCATCGGGGCCGGGAGCACAGATACGCAGTATTTT.